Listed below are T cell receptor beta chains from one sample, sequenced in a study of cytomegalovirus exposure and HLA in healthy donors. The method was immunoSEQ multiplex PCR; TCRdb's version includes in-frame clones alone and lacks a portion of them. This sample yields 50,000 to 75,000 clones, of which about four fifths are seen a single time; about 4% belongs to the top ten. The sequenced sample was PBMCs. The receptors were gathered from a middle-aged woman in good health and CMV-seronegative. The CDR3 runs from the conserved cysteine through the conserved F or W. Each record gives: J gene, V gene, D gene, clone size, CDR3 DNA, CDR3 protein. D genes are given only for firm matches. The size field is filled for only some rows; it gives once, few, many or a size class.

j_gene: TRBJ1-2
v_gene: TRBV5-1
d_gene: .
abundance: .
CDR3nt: TGCGCCAGCAGCTTGGCGGCAGGGCTGGAAGGCTACACCTTC
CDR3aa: CASSLAAGLEGYTF

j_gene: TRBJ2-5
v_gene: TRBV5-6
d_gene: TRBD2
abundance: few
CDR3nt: TGTGCCAGCAGCGAACACGGGGGGTGGCAAGAGACCCAGTACTTC
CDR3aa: CASSEHGGWQETQYF

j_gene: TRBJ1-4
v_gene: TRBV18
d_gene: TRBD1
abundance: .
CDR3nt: TGTGCCAGCTCACCACTGACAGGGGTTGAAAAACTGTTTTTT
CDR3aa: CASSPLTGVEKLFF

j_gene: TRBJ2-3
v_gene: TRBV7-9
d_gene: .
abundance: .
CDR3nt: TGTGCCAGCAGCTTAGCGCTCCAACAGGAAGATACGCAGTATTTT
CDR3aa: CASSLALQQEDTQYF

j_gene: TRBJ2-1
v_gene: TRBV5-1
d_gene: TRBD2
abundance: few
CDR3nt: TGCGCCAGCAGCTTGGTGGCAGGGGGGTTCCTAGCGGGGGGCTACAATGAGCAGTTCTTC
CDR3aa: CASSLVAGGFLAGGYNEQFF

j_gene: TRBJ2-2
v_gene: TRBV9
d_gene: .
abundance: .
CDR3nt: TGTGCCAGCAGCGTAGGCGATTTCACCGGGGAGCTGTTTTTT
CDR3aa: CASSVGDFTGELFF

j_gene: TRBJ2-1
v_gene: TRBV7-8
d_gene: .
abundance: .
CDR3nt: TGTGCCAGCAGCTTAGCTTCGGTCTACAATGAGCAGTTCTTC
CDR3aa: CASSLASVYNEQFF

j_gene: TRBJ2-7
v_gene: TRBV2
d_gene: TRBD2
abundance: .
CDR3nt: TGTGCCAGCAGTGACCCAGCGGGGTCGCCCTACGAGCAGTACTTC
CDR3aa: CASSDPAGSPYEQYF

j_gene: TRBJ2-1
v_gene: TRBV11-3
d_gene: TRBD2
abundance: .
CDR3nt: TGTGCCAGCAGCTTAGACGGACTAGCGGGAGAGAACCAGTTCTTC
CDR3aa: CASSLDGLAGENQFF

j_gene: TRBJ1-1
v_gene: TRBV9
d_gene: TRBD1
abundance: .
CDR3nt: TGTGCCAGCAGCGCGGCCAGGACAGGGGGCACTGAAGCTTTCTTT
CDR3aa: CASSAARTGGTEAFF

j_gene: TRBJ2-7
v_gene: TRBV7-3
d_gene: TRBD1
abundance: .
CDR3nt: TGTGCCAGCAGTCCGACAGGGGGCCAAGAGCAGTACTTC
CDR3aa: CASSPTGGQEQYF

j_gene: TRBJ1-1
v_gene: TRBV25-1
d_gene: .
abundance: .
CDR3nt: TGTGCCAGCAGTGAATCGCCGGGCAGGGCATTGAACACTGAAGCTTTCTTT
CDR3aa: CASSESPGRALNTEAFF

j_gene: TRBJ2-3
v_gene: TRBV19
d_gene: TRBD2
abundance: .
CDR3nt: TGTGCCAGTAGTCCACGGCAGCGGGAGGGCACAGATACGCAGTATTTT
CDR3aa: CASSPRQREGTDTQYF

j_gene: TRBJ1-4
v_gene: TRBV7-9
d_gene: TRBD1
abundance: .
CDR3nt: TGTGCCAGCAGCCCGGGACAGGGGTTAGAAAAACTGTTTTTT
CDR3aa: CASSPGQGLEKLFF

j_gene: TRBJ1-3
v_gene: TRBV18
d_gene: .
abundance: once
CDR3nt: TGTGCCAGCTCACCAATCGGGGGAACCTCTGGAAACACCATATATTTT
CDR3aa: CASSPIGGTSGNTIYF

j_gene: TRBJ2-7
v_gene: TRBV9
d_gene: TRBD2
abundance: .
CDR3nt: TGTGCCAGCAGCGTAGGGGCGGGAGCCTCCTACGAGCAGTACTTC
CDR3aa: CASSVGAGASYEQYF

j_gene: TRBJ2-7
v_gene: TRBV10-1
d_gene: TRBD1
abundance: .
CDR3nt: TGCGCCAGCAGTGAGTGGGACAGGTCCGAGCAGTACTTC
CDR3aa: CASSEWDRSEQYF

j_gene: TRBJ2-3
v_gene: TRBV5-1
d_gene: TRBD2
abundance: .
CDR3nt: TGCGCCAGCAGCCTCCGGGAGGACAAAACAGATACGCAGTATTTT
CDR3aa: CASSLREDKTDTQYF

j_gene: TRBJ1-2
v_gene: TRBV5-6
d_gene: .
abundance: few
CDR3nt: TGTGCCAGCAGGATTACCGGGACAAAGGATGGCTACACCTTC
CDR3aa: CASRITGTKDGYTF

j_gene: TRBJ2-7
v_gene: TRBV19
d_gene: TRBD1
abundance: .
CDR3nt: TGTGCCAGTAGTAAGTTCACCGGGACAGGTAACGTAATCCGGTACTTC
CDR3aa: CASSKFTGTGNVIRYF

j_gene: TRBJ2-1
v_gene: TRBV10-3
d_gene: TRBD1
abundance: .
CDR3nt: TGTGCCATCAGTAATCGGGACAGGGGGGCCAATGAGCAGTTCTTC
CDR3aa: CAISNRDRGANEQFF

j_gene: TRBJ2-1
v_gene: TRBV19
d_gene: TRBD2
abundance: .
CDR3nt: TGTGCCAGTAGGGTTACTAGCGGGAACAATGAGCAGTTCTTC
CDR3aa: CASRVTSGNNEQFF

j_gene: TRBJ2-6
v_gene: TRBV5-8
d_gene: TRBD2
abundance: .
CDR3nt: TGTGCCAGCAACCTACGGGGAGGGAACACTGGGGCCAACGTCCTGACTTTC
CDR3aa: CASNLRGGNTGANVLTF

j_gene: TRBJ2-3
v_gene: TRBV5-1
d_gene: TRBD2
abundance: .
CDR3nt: TGCGCCAGCAGCGCCGGACTAGCGGCTAGCACAGATACGCAGTATTTT
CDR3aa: CASSAGLAASTDTQYF

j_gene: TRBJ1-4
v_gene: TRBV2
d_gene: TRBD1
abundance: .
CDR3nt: TGTGCCAGCAGTGAGAACAGGGGTGGAGAAAAACTGTTTTTT
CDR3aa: CASSENRGGEKLFF

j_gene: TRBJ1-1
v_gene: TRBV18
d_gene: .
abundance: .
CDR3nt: TGTGCCAGCTCACCAAGTGGGCCAGGGGATGGTGAAGCTTTCTTT
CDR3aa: CASSPSGPGDGEAFF

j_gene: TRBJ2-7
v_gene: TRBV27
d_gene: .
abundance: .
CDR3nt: TGTGCCAGCAGTATAGCGACCGCCTACGAGCAGTACTTT
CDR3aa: CASSIATAYEQYF

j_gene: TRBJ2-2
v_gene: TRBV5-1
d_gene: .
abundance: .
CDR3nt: TGCGCCAGCAGCTTCAGACAGGGAGGCGGGGAGCTGTTTTTT
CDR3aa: CASSFRQGGGELFF

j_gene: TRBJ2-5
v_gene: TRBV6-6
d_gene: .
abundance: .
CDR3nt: TGTGCCAGCAGTTCAGGGGCTTTTGGGATGACCCAGTACTTC
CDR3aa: CASSSGAFGMTQYF

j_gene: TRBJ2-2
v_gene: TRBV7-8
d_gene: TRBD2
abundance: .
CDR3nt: TGTGCCAGCGGCAGCGGGAGCGGAAGAGGGACCGGGGAGCTGTTTTTT
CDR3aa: CASGSGSGRGTGELFF

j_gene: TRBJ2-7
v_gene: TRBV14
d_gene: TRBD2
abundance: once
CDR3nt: TGTGCCAGCAGCCCCTTCTGGCCCGAGATAGCGGGAGAATACGAGCAGTACTTC
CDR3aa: CASSPFWPEIAGEYEQYF

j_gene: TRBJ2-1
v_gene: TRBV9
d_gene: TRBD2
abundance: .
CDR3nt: TGTGCCAGCAGCCCCGGGACTAGCGGATACAATGAGCAGTTCTTC
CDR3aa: CASSPGTSGYNEQFF

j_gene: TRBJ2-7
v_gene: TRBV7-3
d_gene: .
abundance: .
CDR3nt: TGTGCCAGCGCTCAGGACAGACCCTACGAGCAGTACTTC
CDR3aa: CASAQDRPYEQYF

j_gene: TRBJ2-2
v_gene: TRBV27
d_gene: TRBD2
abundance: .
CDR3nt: TGTGCCAGCAGTTATGAGCGGGAGGGCCACACCGGGGAGCTGTTTTTT
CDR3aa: CASSYEREGHTGELFF

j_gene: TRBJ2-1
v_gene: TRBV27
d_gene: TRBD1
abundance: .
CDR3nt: TGTGCCAGCAGACCCCGGGACAGGGGGTACAATGAGCAGTTCTTC
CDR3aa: CASRPRDRGYNEQFF

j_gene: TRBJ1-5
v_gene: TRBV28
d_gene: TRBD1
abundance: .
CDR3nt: TGTGCCACCACCGACAGGGGGCGCGGCAATCAGCCCCAGCATTTT
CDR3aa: CATTDRGRGNQPQHF

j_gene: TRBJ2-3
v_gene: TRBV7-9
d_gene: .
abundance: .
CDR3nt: TGTGCCAGCAGCTTAGTTGGCAGGGCTAGCACAGATACGCAGTATTTT
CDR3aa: CASSLVGRASTDTQYF

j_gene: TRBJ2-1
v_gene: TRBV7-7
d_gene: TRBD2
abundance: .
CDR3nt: TGTGCCAGCAGTCCCGGGACTAGCGGGAGCAATGAGCAGTTCTTC
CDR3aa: CASSPGTSGSNEQFF

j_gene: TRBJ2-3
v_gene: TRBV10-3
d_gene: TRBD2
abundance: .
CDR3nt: TGTGCCATCAGCCAAGCCCACGCCGGACTAGCGGGAGCAGATACGCAGTATTTT
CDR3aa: CAISQAHAGLAGADTQYF

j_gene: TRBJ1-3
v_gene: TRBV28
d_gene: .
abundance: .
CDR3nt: TGTGCCAGCAGTTCTTTAGTGTCTGGAAACACCATATATTTT
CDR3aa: CASSSLVSGNTIYF

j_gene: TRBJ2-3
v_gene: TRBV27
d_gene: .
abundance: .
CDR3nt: TGTGCCAGCAGTTTATCGCTGGCGGGAGATACGCAGTATTTT
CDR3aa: CASSLSLAGDTQYF

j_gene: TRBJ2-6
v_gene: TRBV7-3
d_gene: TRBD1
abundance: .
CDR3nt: TGTGCCAGCAGCCTCGGGACAGGGACCTCTGGGGCCAACGTCCTGACTTTC
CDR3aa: CASSLGTGTSGANVLTF

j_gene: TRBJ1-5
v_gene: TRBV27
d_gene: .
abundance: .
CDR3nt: TGTGCCAGTCGCGGACAGACTAGCAATCAGCCCCAGCATTTT
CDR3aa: CASRGQTSNQPQHF

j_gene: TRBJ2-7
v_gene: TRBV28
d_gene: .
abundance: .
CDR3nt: TGTGCCAGCAGTTTCCGGGCAGGGATCTCGACCGAGCAGTACTTC
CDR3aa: CASSFRAGISTEQYF

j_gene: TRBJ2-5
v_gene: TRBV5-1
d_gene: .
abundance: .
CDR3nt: TGCGCCAGCAGTCTAGGGAGCAACCAAGAGACCCAGTACTTC
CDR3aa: CASSLGSNQETQYF

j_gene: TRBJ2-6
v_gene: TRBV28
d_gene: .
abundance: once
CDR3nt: TGTGCCAGCAGTTTCCCCGCGAAGGCCAACGTCCTGACTTTC
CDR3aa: CASSFPAKANVLTF

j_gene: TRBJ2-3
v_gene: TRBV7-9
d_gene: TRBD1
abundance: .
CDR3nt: TGTGCCAGCAGCTTAGCGAGGGGCGGACAGGGCACAGATACGCAGTATTTT
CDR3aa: CASSLARGGQGTDTQYF

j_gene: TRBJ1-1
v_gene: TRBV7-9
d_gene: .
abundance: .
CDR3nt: TGTGCCAGCAGCTTAATTCGGGGACAAGGGCTGAACACTGAAGCTTTCTTT
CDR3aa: CASSLIRGQGLNTEAFF

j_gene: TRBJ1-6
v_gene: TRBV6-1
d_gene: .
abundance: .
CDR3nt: TGTGCCAGCAGGGGGCAGCAGTCACCCCTCCACTTT
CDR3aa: CASRGQQSPLHF

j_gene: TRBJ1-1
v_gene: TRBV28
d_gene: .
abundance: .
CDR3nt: TGTGCCAGCAGTTTATATCCCCCGGGGGTCGACACTGAAGCTTTCTTT
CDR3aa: CASSLYPPGVDTEAFF

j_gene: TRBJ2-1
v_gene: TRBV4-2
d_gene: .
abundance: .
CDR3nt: TGTGCCAGCAGCCAAGAATGGCTTGCCAATGAGCAGTTCTTC
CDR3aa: CASSQEWLANEQFF

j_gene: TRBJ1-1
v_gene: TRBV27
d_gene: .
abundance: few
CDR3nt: TGTGCCAGCAGTTTAGATACGGGGACTGAAGCTTTCTTT
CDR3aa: CASSLDTGTEAFF